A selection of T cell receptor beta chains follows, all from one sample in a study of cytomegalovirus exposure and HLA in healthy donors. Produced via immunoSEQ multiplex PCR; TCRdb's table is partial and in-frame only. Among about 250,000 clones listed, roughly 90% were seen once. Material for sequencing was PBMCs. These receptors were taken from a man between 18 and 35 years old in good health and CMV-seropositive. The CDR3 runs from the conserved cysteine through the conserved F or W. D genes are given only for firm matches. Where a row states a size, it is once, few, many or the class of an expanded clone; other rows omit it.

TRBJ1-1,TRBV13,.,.,TGTGCCAGCAGCTTTGGACGGGAAGGTAGGGCTGAAGCTTTCTTT,CASSFGREGRAEAFF
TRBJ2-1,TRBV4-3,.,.,TGCGCCAGCAGCCAAGATGGGTGGAGTGACTACAATGAGCAGTTCTTC,CASSQDGWSDYNEQFF
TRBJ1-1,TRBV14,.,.,TGTGCCAGCAGCCAAGATGGGGTCTCCCTATGGAACACTGAAGCTTTCTTT,CASSQDGVSLWNTEAFF
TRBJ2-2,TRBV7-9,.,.,TGTGCCAGCAGCTTAGTAACCGCATCCACCGGGGAGCTGTTTTTT,CASSLVTASTGELFF
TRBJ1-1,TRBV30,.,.,TGTGCCTGGACCAAAAAGGCGGAACAGGTGAACACTGAAGCTTTCTTT,CAWTKKAEQVNTEAFF
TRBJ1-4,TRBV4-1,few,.,TGCGCCAGCAGCCAGCGCGGGGGTACTAATGAAAAACTGTTTTTT,CASSQRGGTNEKLFF
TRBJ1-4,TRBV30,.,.,TGTGCCTGGAACCTGGACAGCCGGGTTGAAAAACTGTTTTTT,CAWNLDSRVEKLFF
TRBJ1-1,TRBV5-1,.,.,TGCGCCAGCAGCGTCGGACCTCAGATAGGGGCGGCTTTCTTT,CASSVGPQIGAAFF
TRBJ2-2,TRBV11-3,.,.,TGTGCCAGCAGCTTCAGGGGAGCCGGGGAGCTGTTTTTT,CASSFRGAGELFF
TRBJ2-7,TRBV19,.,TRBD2,TGTGCCGCGTCTCCGGGGGGGGTAGCGGGAGGCTACGAGCAGTACTTC,CAASPGGVAGGYEQYF
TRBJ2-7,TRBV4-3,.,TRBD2,TGCGCCAGCAGCCAAGATTTTAGCGGGAGGATCTACGAGCAGTACTTC,CASSQDFSGRIYEQYF
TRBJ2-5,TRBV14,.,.,TGTGCCAGCAGCCACCAGGTATCAGGGGAGACCCAGTACTTC,CASSHQVSGETQYF